This is a list of T cell receptor beta chains from one sample in a study of T cell responses to AZD1222 COVID-19 vaccine. Clones were sequenced by immunoSEQ multiplex PCR, and TCRdb holds only the in-frame ones, with some missing. The table shows 100,000 to 150,000 clones, with roughly nine tenths occurring only once. This specimen consisted of peripheral blood, obtained on day 0 of AZD1222 vaccination. These receptors were collected from an adult in good health. Each CDR3 is given with its conserved first and last residue. D genes are given only for firm matches. The size field is filled for only some rows; it gives once, few, many or a size class.

j_gene,abundance,v_gene,d_gene,CDR3nt,CDR3aa
TRBJ2-1,.,TRBV10-2,.,TGCGCCAGCAGTGCCCCACTAGTGTCTATCTACAATGAGCAGTTCTTC,CASSAPLVSIYNEQFF
TRBJ2-5,.,TRBV5-4,TRBD2,TGTGCCAGCAGCTTTACCAGCGGGAGGGCTGAGACCCAGTACTTC,CASSFTSGRAETQYF
TRBJ2-3,once,TRBV6-5,.,TGTGCCAGCAACCGGGACGTGGGAGATACGCAGTATTTT,CASNRDVGDTQYF
TRBJ2-3,.,TRBV18,.,TGTGCCAGCTCACCCGCGGGCAACCTCCCCACAGATACGCAGTATTTT,CASSPAGNLPTDTQYF
TRBJ1-5,.,TRBV6-2/TRBV6-3,.,TGTGCCAGCAGTACCTCTCGGACACTTTATAGCAATCAGCCCCAGCATTTT,CASSTSRTLYSNQPQHF
TRBJ2-5,.,TRBV9,TRBD1,TGTGCCAGCAGCGCAGGGACAGGGTGGGAGACCCAGTACTTC,CASSAGTGWETQYF
TRBJ2-1,.,TRBV7-3,.,TGTGCCAGCAGCTTAGTGGGTTACGGGAATGAGCAGTTCTTC,CASSLVGYGNEQFF
TRBJ2-5,.,TRBV7-2,.,TGTGCCAGCAGCTACTCCCCGGACGAATGGGAGACCCAGTACTTC,CASSYSPDEWETQYF
TRBJ1-5,.,TRBV10-3,.,TGTGCCATCAGTGAATGGGGACCCGGACAGCCCCAGCATTTT,CAISEWGPGQPQHF
TRBJ2-7,.,TRBV5-1,.,TGCGCCAGCAGCCCGAACGGTAATCAAGGGTGGTACGAGCAGTACTTC,CASSPNGNQGWYEQYF
TRBJ1-2,.,TRBV25-1,.,TGTGCCAGCAGTTACAGAGACTTCTATGGCTACACCTTC,CASSYRDFYGYTF
TRBJ1-5,.,TRBV23-1,.,TGCGCCAGCACTCCAACCGGGGGGGGGCCCAATCAGCCCCAGCATTTT,CASTPTGGGPNQPQHF
TRBJ2-7,.,TRBV3-1/TRBV3-2,TRBD2,TGTGCCAGCAGCCAAGATCTAGCGGGAGGGCCATCCGAGCAGTACTTC,CASSQDLAGGPSEQYF
TRBJ2-7,.,TRBV7-9,TRBD2,TGTGCCAGCAGCTTAGGCCTCGGACTAGCGCTAAGCTCCTACGAGCAGTACTTC,CASSLGLGLALSSYEQYF
TRBJ2-3,.,TRBV7-2,TRBD2,TGTGCCAGCAGCGCCCATGGTAGCGGGAATACAGATACGCAGTATTTT,CASSAHGSGNTDTQYF
TRBJ1-2,.,TRBV12-2,.,TGTGCAAGTCGGGAACAGGGAGTCTATGGCTACACCTTC,CASREQGVYGYTF